The text below deals with one T cell receptor (beta chain). These data originate in a study of OX40 agonist ivuxolimab in advanced cancers. Overall study context: Patients in the trial were receiving intravenous ivuxolimab every 2 weeks, at doses of 0.01 to 10 mg/kg. Two patients with cutaneous melanoma and one with hepatocellular carcinoma, three in total, showed partial responses. Participants, 75% to 85% male, averaged roughly 55 years of age, ranging from roughly 23 to 80.

V gave up 6 bases and J gave up 0 bases, with 12 bases separating them. Looked up from germline, CDR1 is MGHRA and CDR2 is YSYEKL. This CDR3 comprises 15 residues. Produced via immunoSEQ multiplex PCR; TCRdb's table is partial and in-frame only. The sample shows about 40,000 clones, around 89% of them seen only once. This TCR was sampled from an adult with an advanced solid tumor such as melanoma, head and neck, liver or kidney cancer. The chain links TRBV4-1 to TRBJ1-3; perhaps TRBD1 as D (5 bases). The sequenced sample was CD4+ or CD8+ T cells sorted from blood, obtained in a trial of the OX40 agonist ivuxolimab. CDR3 bases: TGCGCCAGCAGACCGCGGGACTTCTCTGGAAACACCATATATTTT. Encoded protein: CASRPRDFSGNTIYF.